The 20 T cell receptor beta chains in this list originate from one sample, sequenced in a study of beta chain features in type 1 diabetes listed by TCRdb under 2018. Library construction relied on the immunoSEQ multiplex PCR assay. The entire amount of isolated RNA was reverse transcribed using the High Capacity cDNA Reverse Transcription Kit, so the sequenced TCRB transcripts were expressed ones. Imported from immuneACCESS, the table was reduced by TCRdb to in-frame sequences with V and J called. These copies leave out some clones; in studies compared against another copy, an unresolved V gene accounts for under half, and the cause of the remainder is not known. The sample yields under 400,000 clones; 11% to 15% were counted once. The ten largest clones add up to about 6.6% of the sample. Sequenced material: central memory CD4+ T cells from blood. These receptors were obtained from a man aged 25 to 45 in good health.

This rearrangement joins TRBV6-5 to TRBJ2-7, with 9 positions matching TRBD2. The CDR3 runs 14 residues. CDR1 and CDR2 (germline): MNHEY, SVGAGI. With V trimmed by 8 bases and J by 3 bases, 8 bases remained unmatched. The CDR3 sequence is CASARGGAVYEQYF. Written as DNA, the CDR3 is TGTGCCAGCGCACGCGGGGGGGCGGTCTACGAGCAGTACTTC.

This clone was observed a handful of times. The chain is built from TRBV4-2 and TRBJ2-3, with TRBD2 matching over 7 bases. CDR1 LGHNA and CDR2 YNFKEQ come from the germline V gene. This CDR3 is built from 16 residues. Losses at the gene ends were 1 base for V and 5 bases for J; bases not matched to a gene: 9. The CDR3 DNA sequence: TGTGCCAGCAGCCAAGGCGTGGCGGGGAGGGGAGATACGCAGTATTTT. This encodes CASSQGVAGRGDTQYF.

This clone appeared a few times. The rearrangement uses TRBV10-3 and TRBJ1-2; D gene ambiguous. The V end was cut by 10 bases, the J end by 0 bases, with 12 bases between. The CDR3 loop spans 13 amino acids. Germline V gene sequence: CDR1 ENHRY, CDR2 SYGVKD. CDR3 in DNA: TGTGCCACCAAGGAGGCCCCTAACTATGGCTACACCTTC. Its protein is CATKEAPNYGYTF.

A few counts support this clone. The CDR3 DNA reads TGTGCCAGCAGGGGGCCGATCACAGATACGCAGTATTTT. Encoded protein: CASRGPITDTQYF. This sequence joins TRBV25-1 and TRBJ2-3, with D maybe TRBD1 (5 bases). Between the trimmed V and J ends, which lost 6 bases and 2 bases, there was a span of 9 bases. Germline values: CDR1 MGHDK, CDR2 SYGVNS. This CDR3 contains 13 residues.

In its sample, this clone was seen many times. In DNA form, the CDR3 reads TGTGCCAGCAGTGGTGGCAGGGGAATCACAGATACGCAGTATTTT. This gives the protein CASSGGRGITDTQYF. V gene TRBV2 combines with J gene TRBJ2-3; TRBD1 is a possible D gene (6 bases). This CDR3 comprises 15 residues. Germline CDR1 is SNHLY and CDR2 is FYNNEI. The germline V and J ends were trimmed by 4 bases and 2 bases, with 13 bases remaining between them.

A remark on this clone: The junction departs from the called germline gene at one end, perhaps through a read error. The chain employs TRBV6-1 and TRBJ2-1, with TRBD2 matching 8 bases. The germline gives CDR1 MNHNS, CDR2 SASEGT. This CDR3 has 16 residues. The CDR3 DNA reads TGTGCCATCAGTGAATCCCGACGGGAGGGATCCAATGAGCAGTTCTTC. Protein: CAISESRREGSNEQFF.

This clone was detected ten times or more. Other DNA sequences in the same sample also yield this CDR3. The chain employs TRBV9 and TRBJ2-6; no clear D. CDR1 SGDLS and CDR2 YYNGEE come from the germline V gene. This CDR3 is built from 17 residues. Trimming pared 0 bases from V and 0 bases from J, leaving 10 bases between. CDR3 region: CASSVGWGSSGANVLTF. As DNA, the CDR3 is TGTGCCAGCAGCGTAGGTTGGGGAAGCTCTGGGGCCAACGTCCTGACTTTC.

The V gene is TRBV6-6, the J gene TRBJ2-2; D remains unclear. The CDR3 sequence is 11 residues long. V lost 6 bases to trimming and J lost 4 bases, with 3 bases between them. Germline-derived CDR1 and CDR2 are MNHNY and SVGAGI (reference sequence). The CDR3 region is CASRATGELFF. DNA for the CDR3: TGTGCCAGCAGGGCCACCGGGGAGCTGTTTTTT.

V gene TRBV18 combines with J gene TRBJ2-3; 7 nucleotides match TRBD2. The V gene's germline CDR1 is KGHSH and CDR2 LQKENI. The CDR3 length is 15 residues. Trimming cost V 2 bases and J 1 base; bases outside gene matches: 3. In nucleotides, the CDR3 is TGTGCCAGCTCACCAATGGGAGGGGGCACAGATACGCAGTATTTT. Translating it yields CASSPMGGGTDTQYF.

This clone was seen a handful of times. The chain has TRBV15 and TRBJ1-5; D gene ambiguous. The CDR3 extends over 13 amino acids. Germline-derived CDR1 and CDR2 are LNHNV and YYDKDF (reference sequence). V lost 0 bases and J 3 bases, leaving 3 bases between the germline ends. CDR3 loop: CATSRDVNQPQHF. The CDR3 DNA reads as TGTGCCACCAGCAGAGACGTCAATCAGCCCCAGCATTTT. Using reference TRBV15 and TRBJ1-5 for the parts outside the CDR3, the full variable domain is DAMVIQNPRYQVTQFGKPVTLSCSQTLNHNVMYWYQQKSSQAPKLLFHYYDKDFNNEADTPDNFQSRRPNTSFCFLDIRSPGLGDTAMYLCATSRDVNQPQHFGDGTRLSIL.

This clone was observed a handful of times. The chain links TRBV4-2 to TRBJ2-3; TRBD1 is a possible D gene (6 bases). Trimming took 3 bases from V and 3 from J, leaving 16 bases between them. Looked up from germline, CDR1 is LGHNA and CDR2 is YNFKEQ. The CDR3 length is 16 residues. The CDR3 sequence is CASSQLGTQGTDTQYF. The CDR3 DNA follows: TGTGCCAGCAGCCAGCTCGGGACGCAGGGGACAGATACGCAGTATTTT.

This clone has more than one count but fewer than ten. The chain joins TRBV4-2 to TRBJ2-1; TRBD1 matches at 7 bases. The V segment lost 6 bases and the J segment 8 bases; nucleotides outside the gene matches: 7. The germline V gene encodes CDR1 LGHNA and CDR2 YNFKEQ. CDR3 length: 13 residues. The CDR3 bases are TGTGCCAGCAGTCTTGACAGGGCGGATGAGCAGTTCTTC. This sequence encodes CASSLDRADEQFF.

The V call is TRBV14, the J call TRBJ1-6; no definite D call. Germline lookup yields CDR1 SGHDN and CDR2 FVKESK. The V end was cut by 0 bases, the J end by 9 bases, with 9 bases between. This CDR3 has 14 residues. CDR3 region: CASSQDRGVSPLHF. The CDR3 DNA reads as TGTGCCAGCAGCCAAGATCGTGGGGTTTCACCCCTCCACTTT.

This clone was found a few times. The genes are TRBV18 and TRBJ1-1, with no clear D. Per germline, CDR1 KGHSH and CDR2 LQKENI. CDR3 length: 13 residues. Between the trimmed V and J ends, which lost 6 bases and 2 bases, there was a span of 10 bases. The CDR3 DNA sequence: TGTGCCAGCTCGAACAATAGAAACACTGAAGCTTTCTTT. This codes for CASSNNRNTEAFF.

This clone was observed a handful of times. This chain links TRBV5-4 with TRBJ1-1; D is possibly TRBD1 (5 bases). V lost 3 bases and J 1 base, leaving 7 bases between the germline ends. Germline loops: CDR1 SGHNT, CDR2 YYREEE (reference sequence). CDR3 length: 13 residues. This chain's CDR3 is CASSWTTNTEAFF. CDR3 DNA sequence: TGTGCCAGCAGCTGGACAACGAACACTGAAGCTTTCTTT.

The table lists this clone with a few counts. This chain links TRBV7-2 with TRBJ2-1; weak D call: TRBD2 (7 bases). Germline assignment: CDR1 SGHTA and CDR2 FQGNSA. CDR3 length: 15 residues. V shed 3 bases and J shed 6 bases, with 15 bases lying between them. The CDR3 nucleotides are TGTGCCAGCAGCTTGCTAGCGGAGGGGGTCAATGAGCAGTTCTTC. Its translation is CASSLLAEGVNEQFF.

This chain links TRBV7-6 with TRBJ2-1, with TRBD2 matching 8 bases. CDR3 length: 16 amino acids. After removal of 5 bases from V and 2 bases from J, the junction contained 8 bases not matched to a gene. Looked up from germline, CDR1 is SGHVS and CDR2 is FNYEAQ. In DNA form, the CDR3 reads TGTGCCAGCAGCCCGTTAGCGGGAAGTCCCTACAATGAGCAGTTCTTC. This sequence encodes CASSPLAGSPYNEQFF. Full variable domain (remainder filled in from reference TRBV7-6 and TRBJ2-1): GAGVSQSPRYKVTKRGQDVALRCDPISGHVSLYWYRQALGQGPEFLTYFNYEAQQDKSGLPNDRFSAERPEGSISTLTIQRTEQRDSAMYRCASSPLAGSPYNEQFFGPGTRLTVL.

This clone was found a few times. The chain combines TRBV7-8 with TRBJ2-1, with no clear D. The CDR3 runs to 13 residues. Per the germline V gene, CDR1 is SGHVS and CDR2 is FQNEAQ. The V and J ends lost 0 bases and 7 bases respectively, with 7 bases between them. In DNA form, the CDR3 reads TGTGCCAGCAGCTTAGCTTACGGAAATGAGCAGTTCTTC. It yields the protein CASSLAYGNEQFF.

This clone turned up a few times. The rearrangement joins TRBV12-2 to TRBJ1-4. TRBV12-2 is assigned pseudogene status. This CDR3 has 14 residues. CDR3: CASRLWEGNEKLFF. CDR3 DNA sequence: TGTGCAAGTCGCTTATGGGAGGGTAATGAAAAACTGTTTTTT.

This clone was picked up many times. The chain employs TRBV7-9 and TRBJ2-7, with D possibly TRBD1 on 6 matching bases. This CDR3 contains 15 residues. Trimming left V 5 bases short and J 0 bases short, with 14 bases between. CDR1 and CDR2 (germline): SEHNR, FQNEAQ (reference sequence). CDR3 nucleotides: TGTGCCAGCAGCGGGGACAACTATCTCTCCTACGAGCAGTACGTC. Translation gives CASSGDNYLSYEQYV.